One sample yielded the 28 T cell receptor beta chains listed below, sequenced in a study of identical twins. A single record per CDR3 protein comes from TCRdb applying MiXCR to the 5' RACE reads. This table holds approximately 230,000 distinct CDR3 sequences, under 8.5% found once. A further study also used this sample, focusing on T cells expressing NK-cell markers.

Material for sequencing was CD8+ T cells sorted from blood. The source is a woman between 18 and 29 years old in good health.

The chain combines TRBV27 with TRBJ2-2; 12 bases map to TRBD1. This CDR3 is built from 14 residues. Trimming removed 6 bases from V and 6 bases from J; junction bases left unmatched: 2. Germline lookup yields CDR1 MNHEY and CDR2 SMNVEV (reference sequence). The CDR3 protein is CASRGQGAPGELFF. The CDR3 bases are TGTGCCAGCAGGGGACAGGGGGCTCCCGGGGAGCTGTTTTTT.

The chain has TRBV7-2 and TRBJ1-2; 9 bases align to TRBD1. Germline-derived CDR1 and CDR2 are SGHTA and FQGNSA. V shed 2 bases, J shed 4 bases, and the junction held 5 bases outside the gene matches. There are 15 residues in the CDR3. The CDR3 reads CASSLIPTGGYGYTF. The CDR3 region has the DNA TGTGCCAGCAGCTTAATTCCGACAGGGGGCTATGGCTACACCTTC.

This sequence joins TRBV4-1 and TRBJ2-5; no reliable D call. The CDR3 totals 14 residues. The V gene's germline CDR1 is MGHRA and CDR2 YSYEKL. Trimming left V 4 bases short and J 5 bases short, with 14 bases between. CDR3 DNA sequence: TGCGCCAGCAGCCCACGGACCCGTATTGAGACCCAGTACTTC. It translates to CASSPRTRIETQYF.

The V call is TRBV27, the J call TRBJ1-2; the D is unclear. CDR1 MNHEY and CDR2 SMNVEV come from the germline V gene (reference sequence). V gave up 6 bases and J gave up 8 bases, with 13 bases separating them. The CDR3 runs 12 residues. The CDR3 sequence: CASRDLLLGYTF. CDR3 coding DNA: TGTGCCAGCAGGGACCTTCTATTAGGCTACACCTTC.

This clonotype turned up a few times. The rearrangement joins TRBV15 to TRBJ2-7; the D gene is possibly TRBD1 (6 bases). V lost 0 bases and J lost 2, with 8 bases in between. This CDR3 comprises 14 residues. The germline gives CDR1 LNHNV, CDR2 YYDKDF (reference sequence). The CDR3 sequence: CATSRDSGAYEQYF. The CDR3 DNA reads as TGTGCCACCAGCAGAGATTCAGGGGCCTACGAGCAGTACTTC.

In its sample, this clonotype was seen a few times. The chain carries TRBV9 and TRBJ2-1; D perhaps matches TRBD1 (6 bases). The CDR3 extends over 14 amino acids. V lost 3 bases and J lost 10, with 17 bases in between. Per germline, CDR1 SGDLS and CDR2 YYNGEE. The CDR3: CASSAEGQIAEQFF. The CDR3 DNA is TGTGCCAGCAGCGCCGAAGGACAGATCGCCGAGCAGTTCTTC.

This clonotype has a count of ten or more. This chain joins TRBV9 and TRBJ2-2; D may match TRBD1 or TRBD2 (6 bases each). The CDR3 loop spans 16 amino acids. Trimming shortened V by 4 bases and J by 1 base, and 14 bases separated the two germline ends. Germline V CDR1 and CDR2: SGDLS, YYNGEE. The CDR3 bases are TGTGCCAGCAGCCCCCATCGGGGGCGGAACACCGGGGAGCTGTTTTTT. Amino acid sequence: CASSPHRGRNTGELFF. The variable domain in full, completed from reference TRBV9 and TRBJ2-2, reads DSGVTQTPKHLITATGQRVTLRCSPRSGDLSVYWYQQSLDQGLQFLIQYYNGEERAKGNILERFSAQQFPDLHSELNLSSLELGDSALYFCASSPHRGRNTGELFFGEGSRLTVL.

This clonotype showed up just a few times. This sequence joins TRBV7-9 and TRBJ2-7, with TRBD2 matching over 8 bases. This CDR3 contains 14 residues. V shed 5 bases, J shed 2 bases, and the junction held 5 bases outside the gene matches. The germline gives CDR1 SEHNR, CDR2 FQNEAQ (reference sequence). The CDR3 DNA sequence: TGTGCCAGCAGCCCCACGGGAGGGGCCTACGAGCAGTACTTC. Residues: CASSPTGGAYEQYF.

Only a few counts were recorded for this clonotype. The V gene is TRBV5-1, the J gene TRBJ1-1; no clear D gene. Looked up from germline, CDR1 is SGHRS and CDR2 is YFSETQ. The CDR3 is 14 residues long. The V gene lost 4 bases and the J gene lost 0 bases, with 10 bases spanning the gap. The CDR3 reads CASSPGRMNTEAFF. For the CDR3, the DNA is TGCGCCAGCAGCCCTGGGCGCATGAACACTGAAGCTTTCTTT. Based on the CDR3 plus reference TRBV5-1 and TRBJ1-1, the full variable domain is KAGVTQTPRYLIKTRGQQVTLSCSPISGHRSVSWYQQTPGQGLQFLFEYFSETQRNKGNFPGRFSGRQFSNSRSEMNVSTLELGDSALYLCASSPGRMNTEAFFGQGTRLTVV.

This clonotype was counted between two and nine times. V and J are TRBV9 and TRBJ2-3, with D tentatively TRBD1 (6 bases). V was shortened by 4 bases and J by 2 bases, with 17 bases between the two germline ends. The CDR3 length is 16 residues. Per germline, CDR1 SGDLS and CDR2 YYNGEE. CDR3 loop: CASSIGLDSSTDTQYF. The CDR3 nucleotides are TGTGCCAGCAGCATCGGCCTGGACAGCTCCACAGATACGCAGTATTTT.

V is TRBV27 and J is TRBJ1-4; maybe TRBD1 (5 bases). The germline V gene has CDR1 MNHEY and CDR2 SMNVEV (reference sequence). V lost 2 bases and J 7 bases, leaving 26 bases between the germline ends. The CDR3 is 19 amino acids. As DNA, the CDR3 is TGTGCCAGCAGTTTACAGACCCATCCGACGGGGACCCAGGGTGAAAAACTGTTTTTT. It specifies CASSLQTHPTGTQGEKLFF.

This clonotype was observed at least ten times. In DNA, the CDR3 is TGTGCCACCACGTACAGCGCCGACTACAATGAGCAGTTCTTC. Its translation is CATTYSADYNEQFF. V is TRBV15 and J is TRBJ2-1, with D uncertain. The CDR3 covers 14 residues. Germline V gene lookup returns CDR1 LNHNV and CDR2 YYDKDF (reference sequence). With 7 bases removed from V and 3 bases from J, the gap between germline ends came to 13 bases.

V is TRBV27 and J is TRBJ2-7; the D is unclear. Trimming removed 5 bases at V and 2 bases at J, with 13 bases between. CDR1 MNHEY and CDR2 SMNVEV come from the germline V gene (reference sequence). The CDR3 spans 14 residues. The CDR3 is CASSLGAVPYEQYF. The CDR3 DNA reads as TGTGCCAGCAGTCTTGGCGCGGTCCCCTACGAGCAGTACTTC.

The chain couples TRBV27 to TRBJ1-2; no clear D. The germline V gene has CDR1 MNHEY and CDR2 SMNVEV (reference sequence). V was clipped by 3 bases and J by 0 bases, with 5 bases between them. The CDR3 extends over 13 amino acids. This chain's CDR3 is CASSLFPNYGYTF. The CDR3 nucleotides are TGTGCCAGCAGTTTGTTCCCTAACTATGGCTACACCTTC.

This clonotype was recorded many times. The chain's CDR3 is CAITASGRGEQFF. DNA for the CDR3: TGTGCCATCACGGCTAGCGGTAGGGGTGAGCAGTTCTTC. The rearrangement uses TRBV10-3 and TRBJ2-1, with 7 positions matching TRBD2. Germline trimming cut 7 bases from V and 9 bases from J; bases unmatched to any gene: 9. CDR3 length: 13 residues. Germline assignment: CDR1 ENHRY and CDR2 SYGVKD.

This clonotype was detected ten times or more. V is TRBV7-9 and J is TRBJ2-7; the D gene is possibly TRBD1 (5 bases). CDR1 and CDR2 from the germline V gene are SEHNR and FQNEAQ (reference sequence). The V end lost 6 bases, the J end lost 6 bases, and 18 bases lay between the germline ends. This CDR3 has 14 residues. The CDR3 protein is CASSTTDGQFEQYF. CDR3 sequence (DNA): TGTGCCAGCAGTACTACGGATGGACAATTCGAGCAGTACTTC.

This sequence joins TRBV29-1 and TRBJ1-2, with a weak D call TRBD1 (5 bases). This CDR3 region has 17 residues. CDR1 SQVTM and CDR2 ANQGSEA come from the germline V gene. V dropped 3 bases and J dropped 0 bases, with 20 bases sitting between them. The CDR3 nucleotides read TGCAGCGTTGACCCGAGGACACAGCAACGAACTAACTATGGCTACACCTTC. Translation: CSVDPRTQQRTNYGYTF.

This clonotype was counted at least ten times. This chain links TRBV27 with TRBJ2-5, with 8 positions matching TRBD1. The germline CDR1 and CDR2 sequences are MNHEY and SMNVEV (reference sequence). J was trimmed by 5 bases and V by 5 bases; bases with no gene match: 13. CDR3 length: 16 residues. Here the CDR3 reads CASSGVRTGRGETQYF. The CDR3 bases are TGTGCCAGCAGTGGCGTGCGGACAGGGCGAGGGGAGACCCAGTACTTC.

The chain joins TRBV5-8 to TRBJ1-1; 10 bases agree with TRBD1. Germline V gene sequence: CDR1 SGHTS, CDR2 YDEGEE. CDR3 length equals 15 residues. After removal of 3 bases from V and 7 bases from J, the junction contained 9 bases not matched to a gene. The CDR3 loop is CASSWFRDRGIEAFF. CDR3 DNA sequence: TGTGCCAGCAGCTGGTTCCGGGACAGGGGAATTGAAGCTTTCTTT.

This clonotype was counted a few times. This chain uses TRBV7-8 with TRBJ2-7; 14 bases fit TRBD2. V was pared by 1 base and J by 5 bases, with 4 bases of the junction left unmatched. There are 16 residues in the CDR3. In germline, CDR1 is SGHVS, CDR2 FQNEAQ. CDR3 in amino acids: CASSLEGLAGDDEQYF. The CDR3 bases are TGTGCCAGCAGCTTAGAGGGACTAGCGGGGGACGACGAGCAGTACTTC.

The rearrangement uses TRBV9 and TRBJ2-2; possibly TRBD1 for D (6 bases). The germline CDR1 and CDR2 sequences are SGDLS and YYNGEE. The CDR3 contains 16 residues. V gave up 0 bases and J gave up 1 base, with 10 bases separating them. CDR3 protein: CASSVGQDRNTGELFF. Written as DNA, the CDR3 is TGTGCCAGCAGCGTAGGACAGGACCGGAACACCGGGGAGCTGTTTTTT.

This clonotype was seen a few times. The chain couples TRBV28 to TRBJ2-7; D is unclear. The CDR3 runs 13 residues. Germline V lookup: CDR1 MDHEN, CDR2 SYDVKM. Trimming cost V 10 bases and J 4 bases, with 17 bases left between them. The CDR3 spells CAILDGFGYEQYF. CDR3 in DNA: TGTGCCATTCTCGACGGGTTCGGTTACGAGCAGTACTTC. Full variable domain (missing parts from reference TRBV28 and TRBJ2-7): DVKVTQSSRYLVKRTGEKVFLECVQDMDHENMFWYRQDPGLGLRLIYFSYDVKMKEKGDIPEGYSVSREKKERFSLILESASTNQTSMYLCAILDGFGYEQYFGPGTRLTVT.

This clonotype turned up a few times. The rearrangement joins TRBV27 to TRBJ1-3; D is possibly TRBD1 (6 bases). This CDR3 contains 16 residues. From germline, CDR1 is MNHEY and CDR2 SMNVEV (reference sequence). The V end was cut by 1 base, the J end by 0 bases, with 10 bases between. The CDR3 reads CASSLYGQTSGNTIYF. CDR3 sequence (DNA): TGTGCCAGCAGTTTATATGGACAGACCTCTGGAAACACCATATATTTT.

This clonotype has a handful of counts. The CDR3 sequence is CSVITAAGELFF. The DNA for the CDR3 is TGCAGCGTTATAACGGCCGCCGGGGAGCTGTTTTTT. V is TRBV29-1 and J is TRBJ2-2, with no clear D. Germline V CDR1 and CDR2: SQVTM, ANQGSEA. CDR3 length equals 12 residues. With 5 bases removed from V and 6 bases from J, the gap between germline ends came to 10 bases.

This clonotype was observed many times. The chain couples TRBV9 to TRBJ2-1; D is perhaps TRBD1 or TRBD2 (6 bases each). Germline V gene sequence: CDR1 SGDLS, CDR2 YYNGEE. V was trimmed by 0 bases and J by 10 bases, leaving 11 bases between them. The CDR3 is 13 residues long. CDR3 nucleotides: TGTGCCAGCAGCGTAGTTGGAGGGGGGGAGCAGTTCTTC. Translating gives CASSVVGGGEQFF.

V gene TRBV5-6 combines with J gene TRBJ1-1; unclear D gene. This CDR3 spans 15 amino acids. Trimming removed 2 bases at V and 4 bases at J, with 15 bases between. Germline V CDR1 and CDR2: SGHDT, YYEEEE. CDR3 DNA sequence: TGTGCCAGCAGCTTATACTATCGGGCTCTCACTGAAGCTTTCTTT. It codes for CASSLYYRALTEAFF.

This sequence joins TRBV5-6 and TRBJ2-7; 7 nucleotides agree with TRBD1. There are 11 residues in the CDR3. The V gene end was trimmed by 5 bases and the J gene end by 6 bases; junction bases not matched to a gene: 2. Germline values: CDR1 SGHDT, CDR2 YYEEEE. The CDR3 DNA reads TGTGCCAGCAGTACAGGGGTCGAGCAGTACTTC. It encodes CASSTGVEQYF. Complete variable domain (other parts from reference TRBV5-6 and TRBJ2-7): DAGVTQSPTHLIKTRGQQVTLRCSPKSGHDTVSWYQQALGQGPQFIFQYYEEEERQRGNFPDRFSGHQFPNYSSELNVNALLLGDSALYLCASSTGVEQYFGPGTRLTVT.

This clonotype was recorded at least ten times. This chain uses TRBV5-1 with TRBJ2-7; no firm D call. Germline V CDR1 and CDR2: SGHRS, YFSETQ. There are 11 residues in the CDR3. Trimming removed 0 bases at V and 7 bases at J, with 5 bases between. The CDR3 DNA sequence: TGCGCCAGCAGCTTGGGAGGTGAGCAGTACTTC. It specifies CASSLGGEQYF.